This entry lists 4 T cell receptor beta chains sequenced from one sample in a study of blood T cell repertoires in COVID-19. The repertoire was sequenced with immunoSEQ multiplex PCR; TCRdb's copy has only in-frame clones and lacks some. The sample records under 200,000 clones, approximately 83% being singletons. The sample was peripheral blood. These receptors came from a human donor with acute or convalescent COVID-19. The donor label of this sample is uncertain.

A word on this clone: Other DNA sequences within the sample encode an identical CDR3. The V call is TRBV19, the J call TRBJ2-5, with D tentatively TRBD2 (7 bases). The CDR3 length is 14 residues. Trimming removed 4 bases at V and 1 base at J, with 10 bases between. Looked up from germline, CDR1 is LNHDA and CDR2 is SQIVND (reference sequence). CDR3 nucleotides: TGTGCCAGTAGTAGCGGGGGCACCCAAGAGACCCAGTACTTC. Protein: CASSSGGTQETQYF.

The chain couples TRBV29-1 to TRBJ1-1, with 7 positions matching TRBD1. J lost 1 base, V lost 6 bases, and 5 bases had no gene match. CDR3 size: 13 residues. Germline lookup yields CDR1 SQVTM and CDR2 ANQGSEA. The CDR3 DNA is TGCAGCGTCACAAACAGGGGGAACACTGAAGCTTTCTTT. Protein product: CSVTNRGNTEAFF.

This clone was observed a handful of times. The rearrangement uses TRBV7-9 and TRBJ1-6; D gene uncertain. With 3 bases removed from V and 10 bases from J, the gap between germline ends came to 13 bases. The V gene's germline CDR1 is SEHNR and CDR2 FQNEAQ (reference sequence). The CDR3 sequence is 14 residues long. CDR3 sequence: CASSFEIGDSPLHF. CDR3 DNA sequence: TGTGCCAGCAGCTTCGAGATCGGAGACTCACCCCTCCACTTT.

V and J are TRBV30 and TRBJ1-1; D call uncertain. CDR1 is GTSNPN and CDR2 is SVGIG in the germline V gene (reference sequence). The V and J ends lost 5 bases and 5 bases respectively, with 15 bases between them. The CDR3 has 13 residues. The DNA of the CDR3 is TGTGCCTGGGCCCGGGAGACGGGTACTGAAGCTTTCTTT. Protein: CAWARETGTEAFF.